A selection of T cell receptor beta chains follows, all from one sample in a study of early T cells in non-severe SARS-CoV-2 infection. TCRdb analysed the 5' RACE reads with MiXCR anew, one entry per CDR3 protein. The sample carries about 94,000 distinct CDR3 sequences, 13% recorded once. Sequenced material: whole blood. These TCRs come from an adult who was a healthcare worker with PCR-confirmed SARS-CoV-2 infection or an uninfected control (not recorded which). The CDR3 runs from the conserved cysteine through the conserved F or W. The D gene is left open where the match is weak. Clone sizes are given selectively: once, few, many, or a class where the clone is expanded.

>.|TRBV9|TRBJ1-2|.
CASSAAGHRGGYTF
TGTGCCAGCAGCGCCGCGGGGCACAGAGGAGGCTACACCTTC
>.|TRBV28|TRBJ1-2|.
CASRGRRDGYTF
TGTGCCAGCAGAGGCAGGAGGGATGGCTACACCTTC
>.|TRBV7-2|TRBJ1-1|.
CASSRDRLANTEAFF
TGTGCCAGCAGCCGAGACAGGTTGGCGAACACTGAAGCTTTCTTT
>few|TRBV15|TRBJ1-2|TRBD1
CATSSTGTGGLTNYGYTF
TGTGCCACCAGCAGTACCGGGACAGGGGGCCTCACTAACTATGGCTACACCTTC
>few|TRBV6-1|TRBJ2-1|.
CASSARQTYNEQFF
TGTGCCAGCAGTGCCCGACAGACCTACAATGAGCAGTTCTTC
>many|TRBV3-1|TRBJ1-1|TRBD1
CASSRRTGAGAEAFF
TGTGCCAGCAGCCGGAGAACAGGGGCGGGCGCTGAAGCTTTCTTT
>few|TRBV5-1|TRBJ2-7|.
CASSLAPLASYEQYF
TGCGCCAGCAGCCTGGCCCCGCTTGCGAGCTACGAGCAGTACTTC
>.|TRBV29-1|TRBJ1-4|TRBD1
CSVRPGTGYEKLFF
TGCAGCGTTCGTCCCGGGACAGGGTATGAAAAACTGTTTTTT
>many|TRBV6-2/TRBV6-3|TRBJ1-1|.
CASSYLNLNTEAFF
TGTGCCAGCAGTTACTTAAACCTGAACACTGAAGCTTTCTTT
>few|TRBV19|TRBJ2-1|.
CASSIGTGPNEQFF
TGTGCCAGTAGTATAGGTACAGGACCTAATGAGCAGTTCTTC
>.|TRBV20-1|TRBJ1-2|TRBD1
CSASQRQGNGYTF
TGCAGTGCCTCTCAAAGACAGGGAAATGGCTACACCTTC
>many|TRBV11-1|TRBJ2-2|.
CASSPGSNTGELFF
TGTGCCAGCAGCCCCGGGTCGAACACCGGGGAGCTGTTTTTT
>many|TRBV4-2|TRBJ2-7|.
CASSQVDRPSYEQYF
TGTGCCAGCAGCCAAGTGGACAGACCTTCCTACGAGCAGTACTTC
>many|TRBV3-1|TRBJ2-6|.
CASSQGTPNSGANVLTF
TGTGCCAGCAGCCAAGGTACACCCAACTCTGGGGCCAACGTCCTGACTTTC
>few|TRBV29-1|TRBJ1-1|.
CSAGWIVVGAFF
TGCAGCGCTGGTTGGATTGTAGTGGGAGCTTTCTTT
>few|TRBV5-6|TRBJ1-4|.
CASSFGGPGAEKLFF
TGTGCCAGCAGCTTCGGGGGTCCGGGTGCGGAAAAACTGTTTTTT
>.|TRBV29-1|TRBJ2-7|.
CSAVGGPLSYEQYF
TGCAGCGCCGTGGGGGGACCCCTCTCCTACGAGCAGTACTTC
>.|TRBV27|TRBJ1-1|TRBD1
CASSLRTGKAFF
TGTGCCAGCAGTTTACGGACAGGGAAAGCTTTCTTT
>many|TRBV6-5|TRBJ2-3|TRBD1
CASSWADTGGTQYF
TGTGCCAGCAGTTGGGCTGATACAGGGGGGACGCAGTATTTT
>many|TRBV28|TRBJ2-1|.
CASSLIQGTGEQFF
TGTGCCAGCAGCTTAATCCAGGGTACGGGTGAGCAGTTCTTC
>.|TRBV4-1|TRBJ2-1|TRBD1
CASSLSRARDSQFF
TGCGCCAGCAGCCTTTCACGCGCTCGGGACAGTCAGTTCTTC
>many|TRBV20-1|TRBJ2-5|.
CSATTRQETQYF
TGCAGTGCTACAACACGGCAAGAGACCCAGTACTTC
>many|TRBV6-2/TRBV6-3|TRBJ1-5|.
CASSRGTSNQPQHF
TGTGCCAGCAGTCGGGGGACAAGCAATCAGCCCCAGCATTTT
>.|TRBV6-5|TRBJ2-1|TRBD1
CASKQGYNEQFF
TGTGCCAGCAAACAGGGGTACAATGAGCAGTTCTTC
>many|TRBV18|TRBJ2-7|TRBD1
CASSPPRQGDNYEQYF
TGTGCCAGCTCACCACCGAGACAGGGGGACAACTACGAGCAGTACTTC
>many|TRBV28|TRBJ1-5|.
CASTLIPGGSGQPQHF
TGTGCCAGCACCCTTATCCCCGGAGGGTCTGGTCAGCCCCAGCATTTT
>many|TRBV5-1|TRBJ2-3|.
CASSWRLTDTQYF
TGCGCCAGCAGCTGGAGACTGACAGATACGCAGTATTTT
>few|TRBV12-3/TRBV12-4|TRBJ2-2|.
CASSEGTGELFF
TGTGCCAGCTCGGAAGGCACCGGGGAGCTGTTTTTT
>many|TRBV28|TRBJ2-7|.
CASRTPPHEQYF
TGTGCCAGCAGGACGCCCCCTCACGAGCAGTACTTC
>many|TRBV6-5|TRBJ2-7|TRBD1
CASSVTGQYEQYF
TGTGCCAGCAGTGTGACAGGGCAGTACGAGCAGTACTTC
>many|TRBV18|TRBJ2-7|TRBD2
CASSPRLAGGSSSYEQYF
TGTGCCAGCTCACCAAGACTAGCGGGGGGATCTAGCTCCTACGAGCAGTACTTC
>many|TRBV24-1|TRBJ2-3|.
CATSDFTGENTDTQYF
TGTGCCACCAGTGATTTCACCGGGGAGAACACAGATACGCAGTATTTT
>.|TRBV20-1|TRBJ1-2|.
CSAGTYGYTF
TGCAGTGCAGGGACATATGGCTACACCTTC
>many|TRBV18|TRBJ1-1|TRBD1
CAWPGGNTEAFF
TGTGCCTGGCCAGGGGGCAATACTGAAGCTTTCTTT
>few|TRBV29-1|TRBJ1-2|.
CSVEDTDSVGYTF
TGCAGCGTTGAAGATACGGATTCGGTCGGCTACACCTTC
>few|TRBV29-1|TRBJ1-3|.
CSAPAPEGVPSGNTIYF
TGCAGCGCCCCTGCGCCGGAGGGAGTCCCCTCTGGAAACACCATATATTTT
>few|TRBV21-1|TRBJ1-4|.
CASSSPRGEKLFF
TGTGCCAGCAGCTCTCCCCGTGGTGAAAAACTGTTTTTT
>once|TRBV5-1|TRBJ2-2|.
CASSLGLPNTGELFF
TGCGCCAGCAGCTTAGGACTCCCGAACACCGGGGAGCTGTTTTTT
>many|TRBV9|TRBJ1-4|.
CASSRTEDESGKLFF
TGTGCCAGCAGCCGAACAGAAGACGAATCCGGAAAACTGTTTTTT
>many|TRBV7-6|TRBJ2-1|.
CASSVFKAGNEQFF
TGTGCCAGCAGCGTCTTTAAGGCTGGCAATGAGCAGTTCTTC
>few|TRBV2|TRBJ2-2|.
CASSSGAPLGTGELFF
TGTGCCAGCTCCTCGGGGGCCCCGCTGGGCACCGGGGAGCTGTTTTTT
>many|TRBV19|TRBJ2-6|.
CASSLAGLGANVLTF
TGTGCCAGTAGTCTTGCGGGGCTTGGGGCCAACGTCCTGACTTTC
>few|TRBV3-1|TRBJ1-5|.
CASSQGGAQPQHF
TGTGCCAGCAGCCAAGGGGGCGCGCAGCCCCAGCATTTT
>many|TRBV6-2/TRBV6-3|TRBJ2-1|TRBD2
CASSYSTSGGANEQFF
TGTGCCAGCAGTTACTCGACTAGCGGGGGGGCCAATGAGCAGTTCTTC
>.|TRBV29-1|TRBJ2-6|.
CSVDAFGANVLTF
TGCAGCGTTGACGCTTTTGGGGCCAACGTCCTGACTTTC
>.|TRBV5-1|TRBJ2-1|.
CASSLSQMRNEQFF
TGCGCCAGCAGTTTGTCCCAGATGCGGAATGAGCAGTTCTTC
>many|TRBV4-1|TRBJ2-7|.
CASSQGMGSEQYF
TGCGCCAGCAGCCAAGGAATGGGAAGCGAGCAGTACTTC
>.|TRBV3-1|TRBJ2-3|TRBD2
CASSQGKSGGNTQYF
TGTGCCAGCAGCCAAGGGAAAAGCGGGGGGAATACGCAGTATTTT
>.|TRBV5-1|TRBJ1-1|.
CASSLDVGAKGTEAFF
TGCGCCAGCAGCTTGGATGTGGGGGCGAAGGGCACTGAAGCTTTCTTT
>few|TRBV6-5|TRBJ1-1|.
CASSYRDLNTEAFF
TGTGCCAGCAGTTACCGCGACCTGAACACTGAAGCTTTCTTT
>few|TRBV5-1|TRBJ2-7|.
CASSPDRPSYEQYF
TGCGCCAGCAGCCCGGATCGCCCGTCCTACGAGCAGTACTTC
>many|TRBV2|TRBJ2-2|TRBD2
CASSVPSGAYTGELFF
TGTGCCAGCAGTGTACCTAGCGGGGCCTACACCGGGGAGCTGTTTTTT
>many|TRBV28|TRBJ1-1|.
CASSFAPNTEAFF
TGTGCCAGCAGTTTCGCCCCGAACACTGAAGCTTTCTTT
>once|TRBV7-2|TRBJ2-7|.
CATTRGLSWSEQYF
TGTGCCACTACACGTGGACTGTCTTGGAGTGAGCAGTACTTC
>many|TRBV4-1|TRBJ1-1|.
CASSQLVKNTEAFF
TGCGCCAGCAGCCAACTAGTCAAGAACACTGAAGCTTTCTTT
>.|TRBV11-2|TRBJ1-2|TRBD1
CASSQGQGAYGYTF
TGTGCCAGCAGCCAGGGACAGGGGGCCTATGGCTACACCTTC
>.|TRBV29-1|TRBJ1-1|.
CSVAGRGTEAFF
TGCAGCGTCGCCGGGAGGGGCACTGAAGCTTTCTTT